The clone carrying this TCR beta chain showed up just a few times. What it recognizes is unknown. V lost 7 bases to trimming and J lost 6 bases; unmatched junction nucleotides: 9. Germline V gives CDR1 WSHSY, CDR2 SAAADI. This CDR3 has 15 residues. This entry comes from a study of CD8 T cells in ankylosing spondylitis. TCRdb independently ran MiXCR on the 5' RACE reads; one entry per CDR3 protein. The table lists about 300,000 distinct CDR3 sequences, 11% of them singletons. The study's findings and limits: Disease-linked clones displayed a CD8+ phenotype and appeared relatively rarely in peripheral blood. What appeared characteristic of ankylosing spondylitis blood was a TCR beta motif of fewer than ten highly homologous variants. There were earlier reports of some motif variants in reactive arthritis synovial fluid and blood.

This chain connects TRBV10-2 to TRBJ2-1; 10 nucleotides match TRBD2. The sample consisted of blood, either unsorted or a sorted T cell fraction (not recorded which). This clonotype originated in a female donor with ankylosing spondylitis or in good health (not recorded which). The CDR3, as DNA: TGCGCCAGCACCCTTTTAACTAGCGGGGCCAATGAGCAGTTCTTC. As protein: CASTLLTSGANEQFF.